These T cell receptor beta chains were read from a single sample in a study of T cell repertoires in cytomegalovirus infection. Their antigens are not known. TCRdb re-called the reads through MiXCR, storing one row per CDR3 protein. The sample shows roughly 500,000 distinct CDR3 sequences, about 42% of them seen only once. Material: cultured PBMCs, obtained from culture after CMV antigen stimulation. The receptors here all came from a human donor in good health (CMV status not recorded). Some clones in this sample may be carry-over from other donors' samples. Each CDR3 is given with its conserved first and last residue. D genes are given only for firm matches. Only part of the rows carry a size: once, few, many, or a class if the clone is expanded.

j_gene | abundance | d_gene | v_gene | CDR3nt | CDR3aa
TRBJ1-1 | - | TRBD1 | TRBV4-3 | TGCGCCAGCAGCCCCAGTGTCGGACAGGGATCATCTGAAGCTTTCTTT | CASSPSVGQGSSEAFF
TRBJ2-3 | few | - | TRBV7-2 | TGTGCCAGCAGCTTAGTGGGAGTGGAAGATACGCAGTATTTT | CASSLVGVEDTQYF
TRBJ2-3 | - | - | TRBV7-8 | TGTGCCAGCAGCAACATTATAACAGATACGCAGTATTTT | CASSNIITDTQYF
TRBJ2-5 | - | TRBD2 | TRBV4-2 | TGTGCCAGCAGCCAAGTCGGGGGGGGACAAGAGACCCAGTACTTC | CASSQVGGGQETQYF
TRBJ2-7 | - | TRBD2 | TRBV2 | TGTGCCAGCGCGAGCGGGATGATGTACGAGCAGTACTTC | CASASGMMYEQYF
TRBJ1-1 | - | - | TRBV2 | TGTGCCAGCAGTGTCTCGGACACTGAAGCTTTCTTT | CASSVSDTEAFF
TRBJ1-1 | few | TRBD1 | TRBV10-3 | TGTGCCATCCGCGACAGGGTGAACACTGAAGCTTTCTTT | CAIRDRVNTEAFF
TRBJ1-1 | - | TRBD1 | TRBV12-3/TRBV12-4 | TGTGCCAGCAGGACCCCGACAGGGACGAGTACTGAAGCTTTCTTT | CASRTPTGTSTEAFF
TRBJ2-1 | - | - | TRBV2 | TGTGCCAGCAGTGAAGAGGCGGGATTAGACAATGAGCAGTTCTTC | CASSEEAGLDNEQFF
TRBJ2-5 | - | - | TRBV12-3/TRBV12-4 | TGTGCCAGCAGTTTATCACCCGTGACCCAGTACTTC | CASSLSPVTQYF
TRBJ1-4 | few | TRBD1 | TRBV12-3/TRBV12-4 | TGTGCCAGCAGCAGGGACAGATTCCAATGGGGTGAAAAACTGTTTTTT | CASSRDRFQWGEKLFF
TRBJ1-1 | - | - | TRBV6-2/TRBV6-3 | TGTGCCAGCAGTTATTTCCGAGAGGACACTGAAGCTTTCTTT | CASSYFREDTEAFF
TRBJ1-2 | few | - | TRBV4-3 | TGCGCCAGCAGCCAAGAGGCGCTATCCAGCTATGGCTACACCTTC | CASSQEALSSYGYTF
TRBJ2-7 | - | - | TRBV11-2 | TGTGCCAGCAGCTACCGACCCGGCTACGAGCAGTACTTC | CASSYRPGYEQYF
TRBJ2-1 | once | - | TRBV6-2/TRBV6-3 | TGTGCCAGCAGTTACCGGGGAACGGCCTACAATGAGCAGTTCTTC | CASSYRGTAYNEQFF
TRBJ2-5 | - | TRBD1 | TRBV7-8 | TGTGCCAGCAGCTTGGACAGGGGGCGGGAGACCCAGTACTTC | CASSLDRGRETQYF
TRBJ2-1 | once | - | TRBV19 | TGTGCCAGTAGTATTGGGCAGCGCGATGAGCAGTTCTTC | CASSIGQRDEQFF
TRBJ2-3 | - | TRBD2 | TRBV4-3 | TGCGCCAGCAGCAAATCACTAGCGCAGGGAAGCACAGATACGCAGTATTTT | CASSKSLAQGSTDTQYF
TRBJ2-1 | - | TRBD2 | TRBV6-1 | TGTGCCAGCAGTAGGGGACTAGCGGGATCCCATGAGCAGTTCTTC | CASSRGLAGSHEQFF
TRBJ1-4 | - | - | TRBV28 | TGTGCCAGCAGTTTCTTTGGGACGGAGGGGGAAAAACTGTTTTTT | CASSFFGTEGEKLFF
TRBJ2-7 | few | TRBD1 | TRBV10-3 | TGTGCCATCAGTGAACCGGGACAGGGAGGCTTGAAGGAGCAGTACTTC | CAISEPGQGGLKEQYF
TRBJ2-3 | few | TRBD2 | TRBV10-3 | TGTGCCATCAGTGGTGGCGGGGGGATCACAGATACGCAGTATTTT | CAISGGGGITDTQYF
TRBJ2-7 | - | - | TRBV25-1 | TGTGCCAGCAGTAAGACAGGAGAGACCTACGAGCAGTACTTC | CASSKTGETYEQYF
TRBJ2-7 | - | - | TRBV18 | TGTGCCAGCTCACCGCCGGGTCCGGGGAACTACGAGCAGTACTTC | CASSPPGPGNYEQYF
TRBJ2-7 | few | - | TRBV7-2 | TGTGCCAGCAGCTTAGGTTCATTCTACGAGCAGTACTTC | CASSLGSFYEQYF
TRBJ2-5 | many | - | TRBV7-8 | TGTGCCAGCAGCAGGGGGGGCAGAGAGACCCAGTACTTC | CASSRGGRETQYF
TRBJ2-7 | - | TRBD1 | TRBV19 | TGTGCCAGCCGGGGGACAGGGGTGTACGAGCAGTACTTC | CASRGTGVYEQYF
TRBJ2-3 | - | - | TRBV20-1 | TGCAGTGCTAGAGATCCCGGGATAAAAAGCACAGATACGCAGTATTTT | CSARDPGIKSTDTQYF
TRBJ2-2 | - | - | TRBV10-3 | TGTGCCATCAGTGAGTCAGGCGGGACGAACACCGGGGAGCTGTTTTTT | CAISESGGTNTGELFF
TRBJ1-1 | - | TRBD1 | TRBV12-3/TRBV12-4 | TGTGCCAGCAGTTTATGGGACAGGGTAGCCTTGAACACTGAAGCTTTCTTT | CASSLWDRVALNTEAFF
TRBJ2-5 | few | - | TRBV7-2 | TGTGCCAGCAGCTTAACGGTTGGCAGAGGAGAGACCCAGTACTTC | CASSLTVGRGETQYF
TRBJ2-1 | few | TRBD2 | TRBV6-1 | TGTGCCAGCACCCCTGGACTAGGTAGGAATGAGCAGTTCTTC | CASTPGLGRNEQFF
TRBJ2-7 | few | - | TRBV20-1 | TGCAGTGCTAGAGACTCGGAGGGGTACGTTCCCTACGAGCAGTACTTC | CSARDSEGYVPYEQYF
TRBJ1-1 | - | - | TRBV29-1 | TGCAGCGTTGTCGGCCAAATGAACACTGAAGCTTTCTTT | CSVVGQMNTEAFF
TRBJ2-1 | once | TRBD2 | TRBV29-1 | TGCAGCGCCGGGACTAGCGGGAGGTTTGGGCAGTTCTTC | CSAGTSGRFGQFF
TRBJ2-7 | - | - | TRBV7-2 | TGTGCCAGCAGCTGGGATCAGGCCTACGAGCAGTACTTC | CASSWDQAYEQYF
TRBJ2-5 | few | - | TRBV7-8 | TGTGCCAGCAGCTTAATTGGGGTGCGGGAGACCCAGTACTTC | CASSLIGVRETQYF
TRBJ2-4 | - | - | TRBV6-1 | TGTGCCAGCAGTGAAGCGGAGGGGTGGGTAAACATTCAGTACTTC | CASSEAEGWVNIQYF
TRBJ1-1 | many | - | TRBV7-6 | TGTGCCAGCAGCTACAGGGACACTGAAGCTTTCTTT | CASSYRDTEAFF
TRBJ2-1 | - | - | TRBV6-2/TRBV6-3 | TGTGCCAGCAGTCCTAGACCGACTAACCTCGGCAATGAGCAGTTCTTC | CASSPRPTNLGNEQFF
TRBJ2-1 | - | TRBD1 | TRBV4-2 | TGTGCCAGCAGCCAAGTAGGGGGCAGGGGGTCTATGATGGACAATGAGCAGTTCTTC | CASSQVGGRGSMMDNEQFF
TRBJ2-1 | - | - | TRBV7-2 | TGTGCCAGCAGCTTATTTCGCCACAATGAGCAGTTCTTC | CASSLFRHNEQFF
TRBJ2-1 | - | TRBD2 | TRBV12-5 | TGTGCTAGTGGTTTGGTACTTGGCCAGCGGGGGCAAGTGCAGTTCTTC | CASGLVLGQRGQVQFF
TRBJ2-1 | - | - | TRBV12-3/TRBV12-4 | TGTGCCAGCAGTACCTGGGGGAAGAGTCACAATGAGCAGTTCTTC | CASSTWGKSHNEQFF
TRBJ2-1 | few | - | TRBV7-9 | TGTGCCAGCAGCTTAAGGGATCACAGGGTCCCTCTGGGAAATGAGCAGTTCTTC | CASSLRDHRVPLGNEQFF
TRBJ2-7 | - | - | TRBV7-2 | TGTGCCAGCAGCTTATGGGGGGGCCCTTACGAGCAGTACTTC | CASSLWGGPYEQYF
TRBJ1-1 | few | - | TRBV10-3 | TGTGCCATCAGTGAGTCCTGGGGTTCGGCGACTGAAGCTTTCTTT | CAISESWGSATEAFF
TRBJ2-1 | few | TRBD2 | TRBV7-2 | TGTGCCAGCAGCTTAGCGGTTCGGACTAGCGTCTATGAGCAGTTCTTC | CASSLAVRTSVYEQFF
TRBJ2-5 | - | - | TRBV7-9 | TGTGCCAGCAGCCCGGTCGTCTACTCAATCCAAGAGACCCAGTACTTC | CASSPVVYSIQETQYF
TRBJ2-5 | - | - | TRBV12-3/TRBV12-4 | TGTGCCAGCAGTTTAGCGCAGGGGGGCAGTGGGACCCAGTACTTC | CASSLAQGGSGTQYF
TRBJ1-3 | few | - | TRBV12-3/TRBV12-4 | TGTGCCAGCAGACTAGGGGGCTCTGGAAACACCATATATTTT | CASRLGGSGNTIYF
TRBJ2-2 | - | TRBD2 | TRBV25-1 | TGTGCCAGCAGTGACCAGGGCGGGGGGGCTTACACCGGGGAGCTGTTTTTT | CASSDQGGGAYTGELFF
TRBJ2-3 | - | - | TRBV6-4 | TGTGCCAGCAGCGCCTGGCTCTTGGATACGCAGTATTTT | CASSAWLLDTQYF
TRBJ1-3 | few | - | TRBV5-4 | TGTGCCAGCAGCCCCGCGGTGGGTAATAGAGGAAACACCATATATTTT | CASSPAVGNRGNTIYF
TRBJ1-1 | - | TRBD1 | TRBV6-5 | TGTGCCAGCAGTTACTCGAGGGGGCCGGCTGAAGCTTTCTTT | CASSYSRGPAEAFF
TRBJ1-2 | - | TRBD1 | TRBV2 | TGTGCCAGCAGTGCACAGGGGGCGGGAAACTATGGCTACACCTTC | CASSAQGAGNYGYTF
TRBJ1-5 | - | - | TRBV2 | TGTGCCAGCAGTGGTGAGGTCAATCAGCCCCAGCATTTT | CASSGEVNQPQHF
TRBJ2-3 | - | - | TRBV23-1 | TGCGCCAGTAGGCCGCAGTATTTT | CASRPQYF
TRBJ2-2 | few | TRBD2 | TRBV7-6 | TGTGCCAGCAGCTCTCGGGGGGGGCAGAACACCGGGGAGCTGTTTTTT | CASSSRGGQNTGELFF